This TCR beta chain was identified during a study of blood T cell repertoires in COVID-19. Study-level information: T cells, B-cell-depleted T cells, or PBMCs supplied cDNA or gDNA.

Participant reports of clinical history set cohort assignment. Recovered status in Cohort 3 required two negative PCRs, clearance, or symptom resolution. Original data processing: The authors estimated nucleated cell counts from reference gene primer amplification. Sequencing was performed with immunoSEQ multiplex PCR; in TCRdb, only in-frame clones are kept and a portion is missing. V, J and clone size are those of that table, while D and trimming were read from the DNA. This table has about 430,000 clones, approximately 92% appearing once. Germline CDR1 SEHNR, CDR2 FQNEAQ (reference sequence). The CDR3 sequence is 13 residues long. With 6 bases clipped from V and 5 bases from J, the junction kept 6 bases outside the gene matches.

Source material: PBMCs or T cells enriched from blood (not recorded which). The TCR comes from a man aged 25 to 40 who had recovered from COVID-19. The chain links TRBV7-9 to TRBJ2-5; TRBD2 matches at 7 bases. CDR3 sequence: CASRPGAGETQYF. The CDR3 coding sequence is TGTGCCAGCAGACCGGGAGCGGGGGAGACCCAGTACTTC.